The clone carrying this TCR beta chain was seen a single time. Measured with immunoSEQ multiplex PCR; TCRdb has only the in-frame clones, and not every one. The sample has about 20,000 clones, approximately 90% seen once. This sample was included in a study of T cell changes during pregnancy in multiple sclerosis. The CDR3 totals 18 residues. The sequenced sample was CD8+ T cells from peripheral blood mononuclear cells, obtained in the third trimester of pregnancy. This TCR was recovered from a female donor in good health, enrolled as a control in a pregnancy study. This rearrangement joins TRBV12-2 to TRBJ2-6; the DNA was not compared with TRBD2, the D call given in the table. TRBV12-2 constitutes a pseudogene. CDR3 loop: CASRSLLGRVSGANVLTF. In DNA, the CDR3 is TGTGCAAGTCGCTCCCTTCTCGGTCGGGTCTCTGGGGCCAACGTCCTGACTTTC.